Detailed here is one TCR beta chain. TCRdb redid the calling of the 5' RACE reads with MiXCR, one entry per CDR3 protein. The table lists roughly 69,000 distinct CDR3 sequences, roughly 23% of them singletons, with about 2.7% in the top ten. The CDR3 has 14 amino acids. The V gene lost 4 bases and the J gene lost 0 bases, with 7 bases spanning the gap. Germline V gene data show CDR1 as MNHEY and CDR2 as SVGAGI. Sequencing was done on a sample of memory CD4+ T cells sorted from a lymph node. Subset specified: memory CD4+ T cells, CD4+CD45RO+CD25-. This sequence originates from a female donor with breast cancer. The V gene is TRBV6-5, the J gene TRBJ2-1; unclear D gene. In nucleotides, the CDR3 is TGTGCCAGCAGTTCCCAGAGCTCCTACAATGAGCAGTTCTTC. Translation gives CASSSQSSYNEQFF.